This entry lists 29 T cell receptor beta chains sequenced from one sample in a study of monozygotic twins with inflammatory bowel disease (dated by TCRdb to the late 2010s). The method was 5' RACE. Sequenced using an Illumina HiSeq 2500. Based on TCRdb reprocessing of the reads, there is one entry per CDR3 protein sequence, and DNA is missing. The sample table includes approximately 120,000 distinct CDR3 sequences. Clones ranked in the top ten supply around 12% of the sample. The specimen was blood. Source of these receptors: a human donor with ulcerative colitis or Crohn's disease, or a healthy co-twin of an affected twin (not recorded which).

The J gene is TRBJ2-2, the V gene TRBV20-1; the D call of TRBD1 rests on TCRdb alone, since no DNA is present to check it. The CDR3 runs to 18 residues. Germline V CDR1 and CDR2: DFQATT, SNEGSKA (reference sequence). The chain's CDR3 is CSARSAAEGGLRTGELFF.

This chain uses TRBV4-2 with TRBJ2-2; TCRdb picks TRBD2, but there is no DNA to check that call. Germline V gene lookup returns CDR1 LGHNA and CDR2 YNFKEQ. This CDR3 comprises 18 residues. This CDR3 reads CASSHPVSGSQGTGELFF.

CDR3 loop: CASSEEKGYNEQFF. The chain employs TRBV25-1 and TRBJ2-1; TCRdb reports TRBD1, a call that lacks DNA to check it against. The CDR3 is 14 amino acids. Germline V gives CDR1 MGHDK, CDR2 SYGVNS.

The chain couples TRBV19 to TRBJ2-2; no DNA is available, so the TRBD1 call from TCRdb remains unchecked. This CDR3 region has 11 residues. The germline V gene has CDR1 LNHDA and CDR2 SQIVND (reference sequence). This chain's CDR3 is CASIPTWELFF. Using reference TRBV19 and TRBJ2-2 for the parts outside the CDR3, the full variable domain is DGGITQSPKYLFRKEGQNVTLSCEQNLNHDAMYWYRQDPGQGLRLIYYSQIVNDFQKGDIAEGYSVSREKKESFPLTVTSAQKNPTAFYLCASIPTWELFFGEGSRLTVL.

This CDR3 reads CASSLPSTNEQFF. The chain carries TRBV7-3 and TRBJ2-1. The CDR3 sequence is 13 residues long. In germline, CDR1 is SGHTA, CDR2 FQGTGA.

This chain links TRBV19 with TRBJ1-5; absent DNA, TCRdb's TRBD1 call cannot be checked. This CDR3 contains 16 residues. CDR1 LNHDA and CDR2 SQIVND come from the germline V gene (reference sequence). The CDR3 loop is CASSTIHGQSNQPQHF.

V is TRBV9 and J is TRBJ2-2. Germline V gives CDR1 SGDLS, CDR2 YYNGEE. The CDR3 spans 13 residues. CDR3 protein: CASSIVLTGELFF.

This chain's CDR3 is CASSWISYNSPLHF. The V and J genes are TRBV7-2 and TRBJ1-6. Germline loops: CDR1 SGHTA, CDR2 FQGNSA. The length of the CDR3 is 14 residues.

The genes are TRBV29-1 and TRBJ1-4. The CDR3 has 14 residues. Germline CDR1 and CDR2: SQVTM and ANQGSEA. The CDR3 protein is CSVDPAGVGGKLFF. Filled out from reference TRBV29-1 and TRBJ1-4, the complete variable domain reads SAVISQKPSRDICQRGTSLTIQCQVDSQVTMMFWYRQQPGQSLTLIATANQGSEATYESGFVIDKFPISRPNLTFSTLTVSNMSPEDSSIYLCSVDPAGVGGKLFFGSGTQLSVL.

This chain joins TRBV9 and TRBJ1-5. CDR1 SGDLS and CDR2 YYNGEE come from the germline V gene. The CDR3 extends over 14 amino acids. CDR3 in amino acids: CASSVGHGDGPQHF. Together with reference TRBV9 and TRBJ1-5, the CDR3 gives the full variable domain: DSGVTQTPKHLITATGQRVTLRCSPRSGDLSVYWYQQSLDQGLQFLIQYYNGEERAKGNILERFSAQQFPDLHSELNLSSLELGDSALYFCASSVGHGDGPQHFGDGTRLSIL.

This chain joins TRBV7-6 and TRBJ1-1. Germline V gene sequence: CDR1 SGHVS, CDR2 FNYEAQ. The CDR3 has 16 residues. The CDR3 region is CASSPSGRRANTEAFF.

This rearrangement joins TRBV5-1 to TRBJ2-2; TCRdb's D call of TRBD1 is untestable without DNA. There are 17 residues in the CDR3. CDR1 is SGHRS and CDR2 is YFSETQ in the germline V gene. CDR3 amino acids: CASSLEAGSPNTGELFF.

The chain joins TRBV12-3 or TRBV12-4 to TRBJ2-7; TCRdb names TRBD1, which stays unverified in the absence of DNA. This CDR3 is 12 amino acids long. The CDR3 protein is CASSQGEYEQYF.

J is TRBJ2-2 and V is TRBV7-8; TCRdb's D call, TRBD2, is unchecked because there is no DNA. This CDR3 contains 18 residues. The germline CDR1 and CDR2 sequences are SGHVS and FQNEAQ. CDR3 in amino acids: CASSLVSSGRPNTGELFF.

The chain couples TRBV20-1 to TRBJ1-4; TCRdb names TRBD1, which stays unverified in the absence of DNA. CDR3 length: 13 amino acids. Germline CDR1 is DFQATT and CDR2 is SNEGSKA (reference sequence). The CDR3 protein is CSVAGGSNEKLFF.

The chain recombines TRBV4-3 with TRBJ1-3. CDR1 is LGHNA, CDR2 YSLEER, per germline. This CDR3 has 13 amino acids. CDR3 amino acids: CASSRVTGNTIYF.

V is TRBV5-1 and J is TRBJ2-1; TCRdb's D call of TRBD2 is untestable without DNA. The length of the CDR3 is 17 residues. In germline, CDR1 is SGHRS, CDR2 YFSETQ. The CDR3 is CASSLLPTSGGVNEQFF.

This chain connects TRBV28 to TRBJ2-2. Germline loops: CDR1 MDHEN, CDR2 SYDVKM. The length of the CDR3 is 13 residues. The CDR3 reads CASSFSPTGELFF.

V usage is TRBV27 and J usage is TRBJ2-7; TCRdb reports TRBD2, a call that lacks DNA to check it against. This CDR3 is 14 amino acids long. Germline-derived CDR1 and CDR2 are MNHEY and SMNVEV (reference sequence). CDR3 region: CASSSGLLSYEQYF.

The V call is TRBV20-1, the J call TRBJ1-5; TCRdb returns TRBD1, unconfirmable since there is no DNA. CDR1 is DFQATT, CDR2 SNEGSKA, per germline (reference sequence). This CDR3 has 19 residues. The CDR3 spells CSARDLRGRQALSNQPQHF.

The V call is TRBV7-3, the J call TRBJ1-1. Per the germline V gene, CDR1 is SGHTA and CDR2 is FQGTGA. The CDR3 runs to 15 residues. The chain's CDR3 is CASSLTSILNTEAFF.

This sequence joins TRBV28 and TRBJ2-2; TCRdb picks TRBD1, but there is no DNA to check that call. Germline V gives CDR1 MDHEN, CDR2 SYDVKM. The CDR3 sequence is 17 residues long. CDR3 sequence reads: CASSLTGAIENTGELFF.

CDR3 in amino acids: CASRGLAEAGELFF. The chain has TRBV6-4 and TRBJ2-2; TCRdb's D call of TRBD2 is untestable without DNA. The germline V gene encodes CDR1 MRHNA and CDR2 SNTAGT. This CDR3 has 14 amino acids.

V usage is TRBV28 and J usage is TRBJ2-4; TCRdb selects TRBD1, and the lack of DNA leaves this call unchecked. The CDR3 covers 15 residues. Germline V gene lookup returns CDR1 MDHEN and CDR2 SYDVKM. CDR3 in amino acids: CASSPQGAAKNIQYF. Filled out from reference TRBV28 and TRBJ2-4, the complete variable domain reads DVKVTQSSRYLVKRTGEKVFLECVQDMDHENMFWYRQDPGLGLRLIYFSYDVKMKEKGDIPEGYSVSREKKERFSLILESASTNQTSMYLCASSPQGAAKNIQYFGAGTRLSVL.

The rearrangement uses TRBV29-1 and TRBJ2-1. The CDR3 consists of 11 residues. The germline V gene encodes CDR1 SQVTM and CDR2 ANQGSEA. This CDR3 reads CSGKNSNEQFF.

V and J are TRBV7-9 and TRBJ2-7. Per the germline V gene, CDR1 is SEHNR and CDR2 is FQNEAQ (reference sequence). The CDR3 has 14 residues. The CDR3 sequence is CASSSTGSSYEQYF.

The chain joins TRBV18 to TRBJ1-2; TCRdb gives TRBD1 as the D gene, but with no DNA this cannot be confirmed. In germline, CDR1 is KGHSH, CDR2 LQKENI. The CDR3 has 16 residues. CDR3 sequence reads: CASSPGTGGVGYGYTF.

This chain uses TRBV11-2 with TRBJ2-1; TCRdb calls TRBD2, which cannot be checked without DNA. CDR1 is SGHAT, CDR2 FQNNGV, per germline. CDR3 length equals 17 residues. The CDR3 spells CASSLLGTSGSANEQFF.

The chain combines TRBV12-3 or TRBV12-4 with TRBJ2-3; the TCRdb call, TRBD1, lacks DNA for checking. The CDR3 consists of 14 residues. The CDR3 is CASSGDRYADTQYF.